This T cell receptor beta chain was retrieved from a study of shared clonotypes between healthy human individuals. Broader study findings: Sharing across four donors was highest in naive CD4 (about 5%) and lowest in memory CD8 (around 0.4%).

Trimming at V came to 6 bases and at J to 0 bases, leaving 2 bases not matched to a gene. Germline CDR1 reads ENHRY; CDR2 reads SYGVKD. CDR3 length equals 14 residues. This clone appeared many times. Its specificity is not known. Other nucleotide sequences in the sample specify the same CDR3. This table comes from immunoSEQ multiplex PCR, and its TCRdb copy is limited to in-frame clones, with some not included. This table holds over a million clones, approximately 76% found once. The chain joins TRBV10-3 to TRBJ2-3; 8 nucleotides match TRBD1. This TCR was recovered from a man between 18 and 35 years old in good health. Sequencing input: memory CD4+ T cells sorted from blood. Subset reported: CD45RA-negative fraction. This chain's CDR3 is CAISWTGSTDTQYF. In DNA form, the CDR3 reads TGTGCCATCAGCTGGACAGGGAGCACAGATACGCAGTATTTT.